This T cell receptor beta chain was sequenced for a study of blood T cell repertoires in COVID-19. Study-level background: Nucleic acid was either cDNA or gDNA, and it came from T cells, B-cell-depleted T cells, or PBMCs.

All enrollees were about 18 to 89 years old and from 24 US areas. Participants' reported clinical history set cohort assignment. All exposed participants met a person with COVID-19 within 2 weeks before entering the study. Produced via immunoSEQ multiplex PCR; TCRdb's table is partial and in-frame only. Among some 200,000 clones listed, about four fifths were seen once. V shed 0 bases and J shed 5 bases, with 16 bases lying between them. The CDR3 runs 16 residues. Germline assignment: CDR1 LGHNA and CDR2 YNFKEQ. The receptor's source is a woman aged 45-65 years who had been exposed to COVID-19. What was sequenced was PBMCs or T cells enriched from blood (not recorded which). The gene calls are TRBV4-2 and TRBJ1-2, with D perhaps TRBD1 (6 bases). CDR3 in DNA: TGTGCCAGCAGCCAAGACCGGACAGCTAGCTTTTATGGCTACACCTTC. Amino acids: CASSQDRTASFYGYTF.